The present T cell receptor beta chain was sequenced within a study of T cells in Graves' hyperthyroidism and ophthalmopathy. The CDR3 contains 15 residues. Trimming left V 0 bases short and J 8 bases short, with 16 bases between. This clonotype was found many times. RNA transcripts gave rise to amplified TCR beta CDR3 regions. TCR CDR3 underwent first-round RT-PCR with the HTBI primer set. TCRdb called the multiplex PCR reads again in MiXCR, with one record for every CDR3 protein. This table holds 250,000 to 300,000 distinct CDR3 sequences, about an eighth found once. Hyperthyroidism in the patients, aged 18 to 65, was newly diagnosed and under 2 months in duration. Uncontrolled infection, other autoimmune disease, pregnancy or lactation barred patients from enrollment.

Sequenced: blood. The chain uses TRBV12-3 or TRBV12-4 and TRBJ1-1, with unresolved D. The source is a middle-aged woman with Graves' hyperthyroidism. The CDR3 sequence is CASSLALLNRIEAFF. The CDR3 nucleotides are TGTGCCAGCAGTTTAGCGCTTCTAAACAGAATAGAAGCTTTCTTT.